The rows below give T cell receptor beta chains drawn from one sample of a study of blood T cell repertoires in COVID-19. Produced via immunoSEQ multiplex PCR; TCRdb's table is partial and in-frame only. The data hold 120,000 or so clones, with over 75% observed a single time. Sample: peripheral blood. The origin of the receptors is a man between 50 and 59 years old with acute or convalescent COVID-19. Both conserved end residues are part of each CDR3. D genes are given only for firm matches. Clone size, where shown, is once, few, many, or a class for clones that have expanded.

clone_size	v_call	j_call	d_call	cdr3_length	cdr3_nt	cdr3_aa
NA	TRBV9	TRBJ2-2	TRBD1	15	TGTGCCAGCAGCCCCCGACAGGGCGGAACCGGGGAGCTGTTTTTT	CASSPRQGGTGELFF
NA	TRBV19	TRBJ1-2	TRBD1	14	TGTGCCAGTAGCACCAAGGGGGCCCCCTATGGCTACACCTTC	CASSTKGAPYGYTF
NA	TRBV7-2	TRBJ2-2	NA	14	TGTGCCAGCCGGCCGGGGTCGAACACCGGGGAGCTGTTTTTT	CASRPGSNTGELFF
NA	TRBV27	TRBJ1-2	NA	16	TGTGCCAGCTCCTCCGCGGTACAGGCCGGGTTGTATGGCTACACCTTC	CASSSAVQAGLYGYTF
few	TRBV6-1	TRBJ2-3	TRBD2	13	TGTGCCAGCAGTGAAGGAGGAACTAGCGCTCAGTATTTT	CASSEGGTSAQYF
NA	TRBV6-2/TRBV6-3	TRBJ2-1	NA	17	TGTGCCAGCAGTTACTCGATACTAGGCGGGACCTCCAATGAGCAGTTCTTC	CASSYSILGGTSNEQFF
NA	TRBV7-2	TRBJ2-7	TRBD2	17	TGTGCCAGCAGCTATGCGGGACTAGCGGGGGTCCCAGACGAGCAGTACTTC	CASSYAGLAGVPDEQYF
NA	TRBV3-1/TRBV3-2	TRBJ1-1	TRBD1	17	TGTGCCAGCAGCCAAGAAGTCCGACAGGGGGCATACACTGAAGCTTTCTTT	CASSQEVRQGAYTEAFF
NA	TRBV4-3	TRBJ2-2	NA	16	TGCGCCAGCAGTCATCTAGGGGCCTCGAACACCGGGGAGCTGTTTTTT	CASSHLGASNTGELFF
once	TRBV5-1	TRBJ2-5	NA	15	TGCGCCAGCAGCTCGTCGAGGGCGCCGGGGGAGACCCAGTACTTC	CASSSSRAPGETQYF
NA	TRBV27	TRBJ1-1	NA	12	TGTGCCAGCAGCCATAGGGGGACTGAAGCTTTCTTT	CASSHRGTEAFF
NA	TRBV3-1/TRBV3-2	TRBJ2-1	NA	15	TGTGCCAGCAGCCCTCGGGACTTCGCCTACAATGAGCAGTTCTTC	CASSPRDFAYNEQFF
NA	TRBV5-4	TRBJ2-2	TRBD2	19	TGTGCCAGCAGCTTGGGGGGACTAGCGGGAGGGAGGAACACCGGGGAGCTGTTTTTT	CASSLGGLAGGRNTGELFF
NA	TRBV20-1	TRBJ2-1	NA	11	TGCAGTGCTACTACCCAGCTAGGGCAGTTCTTC	CSATTQLGQFF
NA	TRBV5-1	TRBJ1-2	NA	13	TGCGCCAGCAGCTTCGACAGATACTATGGCTACACCTTC	CASSFDRYYGYTF
NA	TRBV27	TRBJ2-5	TRBD2	18	TGTGCCAGCAGTAGCCGATCTGAGCGGGAGCACCTCTCCGAGACCCAGTACTTC	CASSSRSEREHLSETQYF
NA	TRBV12-3/TRBV12-4	TRBJ2-5	NA	13	TGTGCCAGCAGTCAACAGGGTGGGGAGACCCAGTACTTC	CASSQQGGETQYF
NA	TRBV6-6	TRBJ1-2	NA	14	TGTGCCAGCAGTTATTTCCCCGACTCGGATGGCTACACCTTC	CASSYFPDSDGYTF
NA	TRBV30	TRBJ1-6	NA	18	TGTGCCTGGAATGTAGTTAGGAGTTTCGGCTCCTATAATTCACCCCTCCACTTT	CAWNVVRSFGSYNSPLHF
few	TRBV21-1	TRBJ2-2	NA	18	TGTGCCAGCAGCAAAACCCCTGTAGCGGGACCCGGCGGGGGGGAGCTGTTTTTT	CASSKTPVAGPGGGELFF
NA	TRBV7-2	TRBJ2-3	NA	15	TGTGCCAGCAGCGCCCCTCAGGGTCTAGCAGATACGCAGTATTTT	CASSAPQGLADTQYF
NA	TRBV5-1	TRBJ2-3	TRBD2	14	TGCGCCAGCAGCCCGGGGACTAAGACAGATACGCAGTATTTT	CASSPGTKTDTQYF
NA	TRBV2	TRBJ2-1	NA	12	TGTGCCAGCAGTTTACTGCCGGGTGAGCAGTTCTTC	CASSLLPGEQFF
NA	TRBV5-1	TRBJ2-7	TRBD2	16	TGCGCCAGCAGCTCATTTAGCGGGGTCGCCTCCTACGAGCAGTACTTC	CASSSFSGVASYEQYF
NA	TRBV27	TRBJ1-2	NA	15	TGTGCCAGCAGTTCACCCCGGGACAACCACTATGGCTACACCTTC	CASSSPRDNHYGYTF
NA	TRBV29-1	TRBJ2-3	NA	13	TGCAGCGTTGATAGACAGCCCACCGATACGCAGTATTTT	CSVDRQPTDTQYF
NA	TRBV6-5	TRBJ2-1	NA	16	TGTGCCAGCAGTTACCTGGCGGGAAGGGAAGGCAATGAGCAGTTCTTC	CASSYLAGREGNEQFF
NA	TRBV6-5	TRBJ2-7	NA	13	TGTGCCAGCAGTTACCCAGCAGCGAGAGAGCAGTACTTC	CASSYPAAREQYF
NA	TRBV9	TRBJ2-1	TRBD2	17	TGTGCCAGCAGCGTGATAGGGACTAGCGGGAGTGGTAATGAGCAGTTCTTC	CASSVIGTSGSGNEQFF